The T cell receptor (beta chain) under discussion was sequenced for a study of blood T cells in healthy people across ages. Study-level findings and limits: TCR beta diversity, measured per million T cells, fell in a roughly linear way with age. In the absence of known donor CMV status, changes in expanded clonotypes were possibly confounded.

Donors were systemically healthy Caucasian individuals from Russia aged roughly 6 to 95 years. Isolation recovered at least 6 million PBMCs from every sample. Combining a sample-barcoded 5' primer with a J-beta primer mix, a second PCR ran for about 7 to 11 cycles. TCRdb re-analysed the 5' RACE reads in MiXCR, keeping a single row per CDR3 protein. The sample shows some 1.7 million distinct CDR3 sequences, under 30% of them seen only once. A word on this clonotype: Antigen specificity is unknown.

The CDR3 consists of 13 residues. The germline V and J ends were trimmed by 6 bases and 2 bases, with 8 bases remaining between them. Germline CDR1 DFQATT, CDR2 SNEGSKA (reference sequence). V and J are TRBV20-1 and TRBJ2-6; D gene unclear. The clonotype comes from a woman in her 30s in good health. Sequencing was done on a sample of blood. The CDR3 nucleotides are TGCAGTGCCACGCTCCCTGGGGCCAACGTCCTGACTTTC. It codes for CSATLPGANVLTF.